This passage covers 7 T cell receptor beta chains from one sample sequenced in a study of PD-1 blockade in classical Hodgkin lymphoma. Brentuximab vedotin exposure varied among the patients, all of whom had relapsed after autologous stem cell transplantation. The repertoire was sequenced with immunoSEQ multiplex PCR; TCRdb's copy has only in-frame clones and lacks some. The table has some 96,000 clones, 75% to 85% seen once. This material consisted of peripheral blood mononuclear cells (PBMCs), taken before the second cycle of nivolumab. The receptors were gathered from a human donor with classical Hodgkin lymphoma.

The chain is built from TRBV7-9 and TRBJ1-2, with D unresolved. This CDR3 contains 14 residues. Trimming cost V 3 bases and J 0 bases, with 8 bases left between them. Germline CDR1 and CDR2: SEHNR and FQNEAQ (reference sequence). DNA of the CDR3: TGTGCCAGCAGCTTGTGGTCCCCTAACTATGGCTACACCTTC. Translated: CASSLWSPNYGYTF.

The gene calls are TRBV4-2 and TRBJ1-2; tentatively, D is TRBD1 (5 bases). Trimming stripped 0 bases from V and 7 bases from J, with 18 bases between. The CDR3 spans 16 residues. The germline V gene has CDR1 LGHNA and CDR2 YNFKEQ. CDR3 coding DNA: TGTGCCAGCAGCCAAGAGGTGTCAGGGTTATCCCCTGGCTACACCTTC. Translation: CASSQEVSGLSPGYTF.

The rearrangement uses TRBV10-1 and TRBJ2-7, with D unclear. This CDR3 is built from 14 residues. Trimming left V 10 bases short and J 6 bases short, with 22 bases between. Germline V gives CDR1 WNHNN, CDR2 SYGVQD (reference sequence). The DNA for the CDR3 is TGCGCCACCAGAAGACCAGTCCCGTCGGGCGAGCAGTACTTC. Protein product: CATRRPVPSGEQYF.

V gene TRBV7-9 combines with J gene TRBJ1-4; D is ambiguous. Trimming removed 3 bases from V and 8 bases from J, with 10 bases in between. Germline loops: CDR1 SEHNR, CDR2 FQNEAQ (reference sequence). The CDR3 is made up of 13 amino acids. This CDR3 is CASSLPSREKLFF. As DNA, the CDR3 is TGTGCCAGCAGCTTGCCCTCACGGGAAAAACTGTTTTTT.

The gene calls are TRBV4-3 and TRBJ2-1; TRBD2 aligns across 8 bases. The CDR3 has 16 residues. J gave up 4 bases and V 0 bases, and 5 bases lay outside the gene matches. Germline lookup yields CDR1 LGHNA and CDR2 YSLEER. For the CDR3, the DNA is TGCGCCAGCAGCCAAGATACTAGCGGAGATTACAATGAGCAGTTCTTC. It translates to CASSQDTSGDYNEQFF.

This rearrangement joins TRBV9 to TRBJ1-1, with 9 bases matching TRBD1. CDR3 length equals 17 residues. Germline V lookup: CDR1 SGDLS, CDR2 YYNGEE. The V segment lost 4 bases and the J segment 0 bases; nucleotides outside the gene matches: 10. The CDR3 is CASSTPGTGRMNTEAFF. The CDR3 nucleotides read TGTGCCAGCAGCACCCCCGGGACAGGGAGGATGAACACTGAAGCTTTCTTT.

The chain uses TRBV4-1 and TRBJ1-1; 9 bases match TRBD1. J lost 5 bases, V lost 5 bases, and 3 bases had no gene match. The CDR3 runs 13 residues. Germline V CDR1 and CDR2: MGHRA, YSYEKL. The CDR3 nucleotides read TGCGCCAGCAGCTGGGACAGGGATACTGAAGCTTTCTTT. Protein: CASSWDRDTEAFF.